This entry is about one T cell receptor (beta chain). The antigen remains undetermined. The repertoire was sequenced with immunoSEQ multiplex PCR; TCRdb's copy has only in-frame clones and lacks some. The data show 25,000 to 35,000 clones, with roughly four fifths seen just once and around 4.6% held by the top ten. The V gene's germline CDR1 is SNHLY and CDR2 FYNNEI. The CDR3 loop spans 14 amino acids. V was trimmed by 2 bases and J by 4 bases, leaving 12 bases between them. The sample comes from a study of early stage breast cancer tumors. Points from the study as a whole: Tumor and normal breast were distinguished via blood comparison in about 90% of the 16 patients.

This TCR was sampled from a person aged 40 to 50 with breast cancer. The chain is built from TRBV2 and TRBJ2-7; D unresolved. Sequencing was performed on blood. The CDR3 DNA is TGTGCCAGCAGTGAATTCGAGGTCAGGTACGAGCAGTACTTC. This encodes CASSEFEVRYEQYF.